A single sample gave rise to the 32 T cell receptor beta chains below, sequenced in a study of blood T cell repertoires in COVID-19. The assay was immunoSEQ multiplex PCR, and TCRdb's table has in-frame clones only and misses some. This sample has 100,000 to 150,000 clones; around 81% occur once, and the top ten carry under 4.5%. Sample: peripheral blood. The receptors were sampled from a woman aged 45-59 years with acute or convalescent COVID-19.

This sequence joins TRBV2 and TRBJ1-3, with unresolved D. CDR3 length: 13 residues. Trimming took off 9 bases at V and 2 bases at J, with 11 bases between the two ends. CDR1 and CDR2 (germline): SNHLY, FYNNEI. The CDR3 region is CASQQETGNTIYF. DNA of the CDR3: TGTGCCAGTCAGCAGGAAACTGGAAACACCATATATTTT.

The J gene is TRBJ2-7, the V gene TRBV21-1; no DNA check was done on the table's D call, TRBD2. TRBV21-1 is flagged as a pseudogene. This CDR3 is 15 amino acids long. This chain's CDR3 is CASRGGSGRIYEQYF. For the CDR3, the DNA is TGTGCCAGCAGGGGGGGCAGCGGGAGAATCTACGAGCAGTACTTC.

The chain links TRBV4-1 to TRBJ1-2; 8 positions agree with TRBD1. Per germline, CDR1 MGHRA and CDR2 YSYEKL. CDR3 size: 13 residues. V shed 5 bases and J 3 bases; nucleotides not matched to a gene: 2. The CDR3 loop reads CASSEQGDYGYTF. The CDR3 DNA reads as TGCGCCAGCAGCGAACAGGGGGACTATGGCTACACCTTC.

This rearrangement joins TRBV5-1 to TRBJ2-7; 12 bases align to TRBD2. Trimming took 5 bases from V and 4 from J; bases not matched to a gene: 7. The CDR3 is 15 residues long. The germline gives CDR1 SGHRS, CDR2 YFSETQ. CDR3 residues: CASRALAGGMYEQYF. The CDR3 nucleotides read TGCGCCAGCAGGGCTCTAGCGGGAGGGATGTACGAGCAGTACTTC.

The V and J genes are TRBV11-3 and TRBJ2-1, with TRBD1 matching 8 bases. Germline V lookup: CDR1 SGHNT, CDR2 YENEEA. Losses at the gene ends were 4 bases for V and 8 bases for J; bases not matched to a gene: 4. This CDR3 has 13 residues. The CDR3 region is CASSSDRDHEQFF. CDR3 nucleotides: TGTGCCAGCAGCTCGGACAGGGACCATGAGCAGTTCTTC.

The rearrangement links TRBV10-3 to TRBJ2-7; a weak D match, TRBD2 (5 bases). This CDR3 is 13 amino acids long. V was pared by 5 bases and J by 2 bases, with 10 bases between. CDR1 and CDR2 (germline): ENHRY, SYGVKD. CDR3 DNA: TGTGCCATCAGTTTCTCCGGGGCCTACGAGCAGTACTTC. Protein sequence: CAISFSGAYEQYF.

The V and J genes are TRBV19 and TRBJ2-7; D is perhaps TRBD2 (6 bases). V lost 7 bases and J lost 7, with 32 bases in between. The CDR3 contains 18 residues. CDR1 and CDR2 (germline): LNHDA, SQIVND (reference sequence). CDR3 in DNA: TGTGCCAGTACGATCCCCCTGTGGAAGTTGCGGGAACTGGGGGAGCAGTACTTC. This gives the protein CASTIPLWKLRELGEQYF.

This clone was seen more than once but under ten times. Written as DNA, the CDR3 is TGTGCCAGCAGTGAAGATAGCGGGAGGGCCGGAGATACGCAGTATTTT. Its translation: CASSEDSGRAGDTQYF. V and J are TRBV6-1 and TRBJ2-3, with TRBD2 matching over 11 bases. Germline V lookup: CDR1 MNHNS, CDR2 SASEGT. Trimming removed 1 base from V and 5 bases from J; junction bases left unmatched: 5. CDR3 length: 16 residues.

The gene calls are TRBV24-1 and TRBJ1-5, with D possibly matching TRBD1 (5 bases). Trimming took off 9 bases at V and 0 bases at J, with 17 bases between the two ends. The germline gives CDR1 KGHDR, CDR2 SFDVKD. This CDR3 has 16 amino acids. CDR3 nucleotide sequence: TGTGCCACCGGGCCAAGGACGGACAATAGCAATCAGCCCCAGCATTTT. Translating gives CATGPRTDNSNQPQHF.

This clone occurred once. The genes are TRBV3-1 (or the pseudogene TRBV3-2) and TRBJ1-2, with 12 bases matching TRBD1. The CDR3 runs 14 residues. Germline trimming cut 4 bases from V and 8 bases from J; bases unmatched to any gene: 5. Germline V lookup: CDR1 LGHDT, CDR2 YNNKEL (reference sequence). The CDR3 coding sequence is TGTGCCAGCAGCCGAGGGACAGGGGGCGAGGGCTACACCTTC. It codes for CASSRGTGGEGYTF.

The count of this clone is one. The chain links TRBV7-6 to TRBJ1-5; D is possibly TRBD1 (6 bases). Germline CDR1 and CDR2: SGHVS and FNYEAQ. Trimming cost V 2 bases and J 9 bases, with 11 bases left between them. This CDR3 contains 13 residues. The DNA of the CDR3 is TGTGCCAGCAGCTTAATAGGGGGGGGGCCCCAGCATTTT. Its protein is CASSLIGGGPQHF.

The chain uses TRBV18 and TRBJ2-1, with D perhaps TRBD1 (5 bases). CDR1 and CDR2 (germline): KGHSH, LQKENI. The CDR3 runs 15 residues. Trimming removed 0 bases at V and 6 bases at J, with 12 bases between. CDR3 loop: CASSPPGVRANEQFF. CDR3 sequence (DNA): TGTGCCAGCTCACCACCTGGGGTCAGGGCCAATGAGCAGTTCTTC.

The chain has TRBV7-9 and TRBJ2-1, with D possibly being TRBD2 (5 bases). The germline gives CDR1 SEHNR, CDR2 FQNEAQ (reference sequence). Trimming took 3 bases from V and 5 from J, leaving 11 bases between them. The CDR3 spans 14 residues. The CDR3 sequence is CASSFRGVDNEQFF. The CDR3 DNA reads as TGTGCCAGCAGCTTCCGGGGTGTGGACAATGAGCAGTTCTTC.

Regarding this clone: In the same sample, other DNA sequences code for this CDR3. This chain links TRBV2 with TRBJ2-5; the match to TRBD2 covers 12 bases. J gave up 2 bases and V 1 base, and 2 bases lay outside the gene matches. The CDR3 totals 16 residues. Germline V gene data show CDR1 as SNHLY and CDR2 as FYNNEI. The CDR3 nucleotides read TGTGCCAGCAGTGAAGTAACTAGCGGGGGGCAAGAGACCCAGTACTTC. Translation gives CASSEVTSGGQETQYF.

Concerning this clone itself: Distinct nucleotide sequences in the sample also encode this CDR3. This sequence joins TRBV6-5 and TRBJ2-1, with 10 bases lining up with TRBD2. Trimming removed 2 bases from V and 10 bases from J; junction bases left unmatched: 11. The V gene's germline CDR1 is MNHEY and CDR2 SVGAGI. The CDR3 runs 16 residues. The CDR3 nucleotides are TGTGCCAGCAGTTACGGAGCTAGCGGGGGCCCCAAGGAGCAGTTCTTC. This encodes CASSYGASGGPKEQFF.

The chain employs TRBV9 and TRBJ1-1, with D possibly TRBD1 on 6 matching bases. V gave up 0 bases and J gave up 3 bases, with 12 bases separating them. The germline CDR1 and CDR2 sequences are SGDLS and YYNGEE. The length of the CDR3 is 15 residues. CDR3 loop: CASSVGAGAYTEAFF. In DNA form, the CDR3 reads TGTGCCAGCAGCGTAGGTGCAGGGGCTTACACTGAAGCTTTCTTT.

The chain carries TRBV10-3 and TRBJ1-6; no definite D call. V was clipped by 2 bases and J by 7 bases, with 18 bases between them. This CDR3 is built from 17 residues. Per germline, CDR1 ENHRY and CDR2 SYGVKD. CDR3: CAISEGDLEGVNSPLHF. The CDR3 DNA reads TGTGCCATCAGTGAGGGAGACCTCGAGGGAGTCAATTCACCCCTCCACTTT.

This chain's CDR3 is CAAGGGAYGYTF. The CDR3 coding sequence is TGTGCCGCAGGAGGGGGGGCCTATGGCTACACCTTC. This sequence joins TRBV28 and TRBJ1-2; D may be TRBD1 (6 bases). There are 12 residues in the CDR3. Trimming took 11 bases from V and 4 from J, leaving 14 bases between them. Germline lookup yields CDR1 MDHEN and CDR2 SYDVKM.

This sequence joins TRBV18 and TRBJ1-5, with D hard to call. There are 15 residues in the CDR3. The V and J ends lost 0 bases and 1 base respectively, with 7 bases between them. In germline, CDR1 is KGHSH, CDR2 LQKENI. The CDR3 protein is CASSPPGLSNQPQHF. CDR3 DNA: TGTGCCAGCTCACCACCGGGCTTGAGCAATCAGCCCCAGCATTTT.

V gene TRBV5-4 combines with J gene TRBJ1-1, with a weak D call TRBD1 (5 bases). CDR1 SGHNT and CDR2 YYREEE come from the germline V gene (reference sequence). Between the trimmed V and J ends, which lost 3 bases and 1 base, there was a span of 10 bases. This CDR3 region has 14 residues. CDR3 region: CASSSKTGNTEAFF. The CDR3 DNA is TGTGCCAGCAGCTCCAAAACAGGGAACACTGAAGCTTTCTTT. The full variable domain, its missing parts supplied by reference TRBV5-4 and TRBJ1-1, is ETGVTQSPTHLIKTRGQQVTLRCSSQSGHNTVSWYQQALGQGPQFIFQYYREEENGRGNFPPRFSGLQFPNYSSELNVNALELDDSALYLCASSSKTGNTEAFFGQGTRLTVV.

In DNA form, the CDR3 reads TGTGCCAGCAGGCGGGGGGCTGGGGCCAACGTCCTGACTTTC. Its translation is CASRRGAGANVLTF. This chain joins TRBV2 and TRBJ2-6; 8 bases agree with TRBD2. Germline V lookup: CDR1 SNHLY, CDR2 FYNNEI. After removal of 6 bases from V and 2 bases from J, the junction contained 0 bases not matched to a gene. The CDR3 totals 14 residues.

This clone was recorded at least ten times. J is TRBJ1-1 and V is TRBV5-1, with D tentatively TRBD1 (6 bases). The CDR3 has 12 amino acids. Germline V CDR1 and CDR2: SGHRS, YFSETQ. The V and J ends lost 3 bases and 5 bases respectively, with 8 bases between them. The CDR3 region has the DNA TGCGCCAGCAGCTCACAGGGAACTGAAGCTTTCTTT. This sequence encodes CASSSQGTEAFF.

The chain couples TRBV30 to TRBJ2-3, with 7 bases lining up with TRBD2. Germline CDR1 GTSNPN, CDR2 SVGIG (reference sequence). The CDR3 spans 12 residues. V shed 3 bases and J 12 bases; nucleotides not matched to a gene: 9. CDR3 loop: CAWRAGTLGQYF. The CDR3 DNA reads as TGTGCCTGGAGAGCGGGGACCCTTGGACAGTATTTT.

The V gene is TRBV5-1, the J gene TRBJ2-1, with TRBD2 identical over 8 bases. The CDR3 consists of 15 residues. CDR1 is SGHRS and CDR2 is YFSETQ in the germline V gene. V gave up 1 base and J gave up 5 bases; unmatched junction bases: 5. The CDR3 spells CASSLSGTRNNEQFF. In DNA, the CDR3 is TGCGCCAGCAGCTTGTCTGGGACTAGAAACAATGAGCAGTTCTTC.

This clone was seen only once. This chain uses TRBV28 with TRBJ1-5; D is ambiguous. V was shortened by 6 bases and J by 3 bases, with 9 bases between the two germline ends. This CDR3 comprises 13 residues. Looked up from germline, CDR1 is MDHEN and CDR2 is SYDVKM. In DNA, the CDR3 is TGTGCCAGCAGGAAGGAGGCCAATCAGCCCCAGCATTTT. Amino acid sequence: CASRKEANQPQHF.

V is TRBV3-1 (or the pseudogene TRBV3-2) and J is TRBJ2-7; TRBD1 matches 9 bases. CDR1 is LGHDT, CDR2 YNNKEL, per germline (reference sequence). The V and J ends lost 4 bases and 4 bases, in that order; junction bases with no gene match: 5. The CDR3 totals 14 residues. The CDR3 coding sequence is TGTGCCAGCAGCCCGGGACAGGGCTATTACGAGCAGTACTTC. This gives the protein CASSPGQGYYEQYF.

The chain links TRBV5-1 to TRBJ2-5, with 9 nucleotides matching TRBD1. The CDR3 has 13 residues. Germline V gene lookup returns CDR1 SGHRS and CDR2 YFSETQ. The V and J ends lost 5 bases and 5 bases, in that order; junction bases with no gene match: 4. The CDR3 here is CASRQGALETQYF. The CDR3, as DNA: TGCGCCAGCAGACAGGGGGCGTTGGAGACCCAGTACTTC. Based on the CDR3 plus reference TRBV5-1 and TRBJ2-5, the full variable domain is KAGVTQTPRYLIKTRGQQVTLSCSPISGHRSVSWYQQTPGQGLQFLFEYFSETQRNKGNFPGRFSGRQFSNSRSEMNVSTLELGDSALYLCASRQGALETQYFGPGTRLLVL.

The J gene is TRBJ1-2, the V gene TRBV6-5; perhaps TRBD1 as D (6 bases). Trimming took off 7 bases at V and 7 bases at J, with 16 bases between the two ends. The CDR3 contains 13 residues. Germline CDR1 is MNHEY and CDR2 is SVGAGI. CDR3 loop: CASTTFGGGGYTF. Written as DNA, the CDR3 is TGTGCCAGCACCACGTTTGGGGGCGGTGGCTACACCTTC.

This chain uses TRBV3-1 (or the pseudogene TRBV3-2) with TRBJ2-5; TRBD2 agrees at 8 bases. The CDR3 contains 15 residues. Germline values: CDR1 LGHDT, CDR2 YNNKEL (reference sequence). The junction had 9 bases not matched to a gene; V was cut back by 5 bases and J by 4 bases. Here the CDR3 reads CASSNPAGGGETQYF. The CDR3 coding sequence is TGTGCCAGCAGCAATCCGGCGGGAGGCGGAGAGACCCAGTACTTC.

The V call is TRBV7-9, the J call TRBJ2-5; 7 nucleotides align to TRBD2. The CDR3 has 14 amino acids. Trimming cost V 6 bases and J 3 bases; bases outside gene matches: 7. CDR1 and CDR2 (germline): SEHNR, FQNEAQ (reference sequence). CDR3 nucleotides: TGTGCCAGCAGACCTCCGACTAGCAAAGAGACCCAGTACTTC. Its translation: CASRPPTSKETQYF.

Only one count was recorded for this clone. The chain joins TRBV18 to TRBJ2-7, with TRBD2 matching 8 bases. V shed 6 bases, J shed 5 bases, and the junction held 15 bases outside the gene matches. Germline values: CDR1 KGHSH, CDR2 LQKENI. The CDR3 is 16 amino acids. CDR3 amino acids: CASSLSIGSGIDEQYF. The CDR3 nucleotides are TGTGCCAGCTCGCTAAGCATAGGTAGCGGGATTGACGAGCAGTACTTC.

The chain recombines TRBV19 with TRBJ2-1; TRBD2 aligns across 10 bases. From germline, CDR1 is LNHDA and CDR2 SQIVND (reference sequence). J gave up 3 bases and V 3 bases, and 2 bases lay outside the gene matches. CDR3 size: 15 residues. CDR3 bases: TGTGCCAGTAGTATGGGGACTAGCGACTACAATGAGCAGTTCTTC. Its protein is CASSMGTSDYNEQFF.